The 20 T cell receptor beta chains in this list originate from one sample, sequenced in a study of cytotoxic CD8 clonotypes in ibrutinib-treated CLL. Sequencing used immunoSEQ multiplex PCR; TCRdb keeps in-frame clones, though not all of them. The table records 150,000 or so clones, around 76% of them present only once. Sequenced here: PBMCs, sampled after 24 months of ibrutinib treatment. The source is a human donor with chronic lymphocytic leukemia.

Details on this clone: The junction departs from germline at one end; a sequencing error may be responsible. Different DNA sequences within this sample yield the same CDR3. The chain is built from TRBV15 and TRBJ1-2; the D is unclear. Germline loops: CDR1 LNHNV, CDR2 YYDKDF (reference sequence). The CDR3 extends over 13 amino acids. In DNA, the CDR3 is TGTGCCACCAGCAGAGAGTCGGACTATGGCTATACCTTC. It yields the protein CATSRESDYGYTF.

The chain carries TRBV4-1 and TRBJ2-5, with D tentatively TRBD1 (6 bases). The germline gives CDR1 MGHRA, CDR2 YSYEKL. The CDR3 contains 16 residues. The V end lost 0 bases, the J end lost 1 base, and 12 bases lay between the germline ends. The CDR3 DNA reads as TGCGCCAGCAGCCAAGATGGAACAGGGCCCCAAGAGACCCAGTACTTC. Translating it yields CASSQDGTGPQETQYF.

This clone was counted a few times. V and J are TRBV6-6 and TRBJ1-1; no reliable D call. With 5 bases removed from V and 0 bases from J, the gap between germline ends came to 7 bases. The CDR3 is made up of 13 amino acids. Looked up from germline, CDR1 is MNHNY and CDR2 is SVGAGI (reference sequence). The CDR3 sequence is CASSLSLNTEAFF. DNA of the CDR3: TGTGCCAGCAGTCTATCCTTGAACACTGAAGCTTTCTTT.

The V call is TRBV19, the J call TRBJ1-2, with 8 bases fitting TRBD1. Germline loops: CDR1 LNHDA, CDR2 SQIVND (reference sequence). V shed 5 bases and J 8 bases; nucleotides not matched to a gene: 10. The CDR3 has 14 amino acids. CDR3 bases: TGTGCCAGTAGTCCGCAGACCGGGACAGGAGGCTACACCTTC. As protein: CASSPQTGTGGYTF.

The chain joins TRBV6-6 to TRBJ2-7; 7 bases map to TRBD2. This CDR3 has 15 residues. CDR1 and CDR2 from the germline V gene are MNHNY and SVGAGI (reference sequence). With 5 bases clipped from V and 5 bases from J, the junction kept 12 bases outside the gene matches. The CDR3 nucleotides are TGTGCCAGCAGTACCAAGCGGGGAGGCCGGGACGAGCAGTACTTC. Amino acids: CASSTKRGGRDEQYF.

The V gene is TRBV9, the J gene TRBJ2-7; D possibly uses TRBD1 or TRBD2 (6 bases each). Germline values: CDR1 SGDLS, CDR2 YYNGEE. Trimming took 10 bases from V and 2 from J, leaving 16 bases between them. CDR3 size: 13 residues. CDR3 residues: CARRGARPYEQYF. The DNA for the CDR3 is TGTGCCCGGAGGGGGGCTCGCCCCTACGAGCAGTACTTC.

The chain joins TRBV28 to TRBJ2-7; D may match TRBD1 or TRBD2 (6 bases each). Germline V gene data show CDR1 as MDHEN and CDR2 as SYDVKM. The CDR3 is 15 residues long. Trimming took off 6 bases at V and 4 bases at J, with 19 bases between the two ends. In nucleotides, the CDR3 is TGTGCCAGCAGCCCCGGGGGCCCCGTTGGATACGAGCAGTACTTC. Translation gives CASSPGGPVGYEQYF. The full variable domain, in which reference TRBV28 and TRBJ2-7 provide the parts outside the CDR3, is DVKVTQSSRYLVKRTGEKVFLECVQDMDHENMFWYRQDPGLGLRLIYFSYDVKMKEKGDIPEGYSVSREKKERFSLILESASTNQTSMYLCASSPGGPVGYEQYFGPGTRLTVT.

The CDR3, as DNA: TGCGCCAGCAGCCAAGAGGAAAGGGGGCGGTGGGGCTACACCTTC. It translates to CASSQEERGRWGYTF. The J gene is TRBJ1-2, the V gene TRBV4-3, with 7 bases that match TRBD1. Germline values: CDR1 LGHNA, CDR2 YSLEER. After removal of 0 bases from V and 8 bases from J, the junction contained 9 bases not matched to a gene. This CDR3 contains 15 residues.

The chain couples TRBV5-6 to TRBJ2-7, with a tentative D call TRBD2 (7 bases). The CDR3 consists of 14 residues. The V gene's germline CDR1 is SGHDT and CDR2 YYEEEE. The V end was cut by 6 bases, the J end by 3 bases, with 16 bases between. This chain's CDR3 is CASTVQGGGYEQYF. The CDR3 DNA reads TGTGCCAGCACTGTCCAGGGAGGGGGCTACGAGCAGTACTTC.

The chain employs TRBV5-5 and TRBJ1-2; D perhaps matches TRBD1 (6 bases). V was cut by 4 bases and J by 7 bases, with 17 bases left in between. The length of the CDR3 is 14 residues. The germline V gene encodes CDR1 SGHKS and CDR2 YYEKEE (reference sequence). CDR3 sequence: CASSEPGQSGGYTF. CDR3 bases: TGTGCCAGCAGCGAACCGGGACAAAGCGGTGGCTACACCTTC. Based on the CDR3 plus reference TRBV5-5 and TRBJ1-2, the full variable domain is DAGVTQSPTHLIKTRGQQVTLRCSPISGHKSVSWYQQVLGQGPQFIFQYYEKEERGRGNFPDRFSARQFPNYSSELNVNALLLGDSALYLCASSEPGQSGGYTFGSGTRLTVV.

This sequence joins TRBV5-1 and TRBJ2-7, with 10 positions matching TRBD1. In germline, CDR1 is SGHRS, CDR2 YFSETQ. V lost 4 bases, J lost 2 bases, and 3 bases stayed unmatched. The CDR3 is 14 residues long. The CDR3 sequence is CASSHGQGAYEQYF. The CDR3 DNA is TGCGCCAGCAGCCACGGACAGGGGGCCTACGAGCAGTACTTC.

V gene TRBV28 combines with J gene TRBJ2-2, with a weak D call TRBD1 (6 bases). The CDR3 is 13 amino acids. The V gene lost 6 bases and the J gene lost 5 bases, with 10 bases spanning the gap. The V gene's germline CDR1 is MDHEN and CDR2 SYDVKM. The CDR3 DNA reads TGTGCCAGCAGGGACAGTCGGACCGGGGAGCTGTTTTTT. Encoded protein: CASRDSRTGELFF.

The V call is TRBV7-2, the J call TRBJ2-7; 8 bases match TRBD2. Trimming at V came to 1 base and at J to 4 bases, leaving 9 bases not matched to a gene. This CDR3 has 16 residues. Germline loops: CDR1 SGHTA, CDR2 FQGNSA. CDR3 nucleotides: TGTGCCAGCAGCTTAGGAAAGCGGGAGAAAGGGTACGAGCAGTACTTC. Its protein product is CASSLGKREKGYEQYF.

This clone was seen a handful of times. This may stem from a read error, because a much larger clone lies one nucleotide away. Other DNA variants within this sample encode the same CDR3. The chain uses TRBV7-3 and TRBJ2-1, with D possibly being TRBD2 (6 bases). Trimming removed 2 bases from V and 1 base from J, with 6 bases in between. Germline lookup yields CDR1 SGHTA and CDR2 FQGTGA. The CDR3 runs to 14 residues. CDR3 amino acids: CASSLGGSYNEQFF. CDR3 nucleotide sequence: TGTGCCAGCAGCTTAGGGGGGTCCTACAATGAGCAGTTCTTC.

V is TRBV7-2 and J is TRBJ2-3; TRBD2 matches 11 bases. The CDR3 totals 17 residues. V lost 1 base, J lost 5 bases, and 8 bases stayed unmatched. CDR1 is SGHTA, CDR2 FQGNSA, per germline. The CDR3 protein is CASSLGVAGGPEDTQYF. Written as DNA, the CDR3 is TGTGCCAGCAGCTTAGGCGTAGCGGGGGGGCCGGAAGATACGCAGTATTTT. The whole variable domain, filled in from reference TRBV7-2 and TRBJ2-3, reads GAGVSQSPSNKVTEKGKDVELRCDPISGHTALYWYRQSLGQGLEFLIYFQGNSAPDKSGLPSDRFSAERTGGSVSTLTIQRTQQEDSAVYLCASSLGVAGGPEDTQYFGPGTRLTVL.

The rearrangement links TRBV4-3 to TRBJ1-1; D is unresolved. Trimming took off 1 base at V and 0 bases at J, with 6 bases between the two ends. Germline values: CDR1 LGHNA, CDR2 YSLEER. The CDR3 has 14 amino acids. In nucleotides, the CDR3 is TGCGCCAGCAGCCAAGGGGCGTTGAACACTGAAGCTTTCTTT. Translation: CASSQGALNTEAFF.

V gene TRBV10-3 combines with J gene TRBJ1-1; no clear D. The CDR3 sequence is 15 residues long. Germline CDR1 and CDR2: ENHRY and SYGVKD. Trimming cost V 0 bases and J 3 bases, with 11 bases left between them. The CDR3 DNA reads as TGTGCCATCAGTGAGTCGACACCGGGGTACACTGAAGCTTTCTTT. Encoded protein: CAISESTPGYTEAFF.

This clone has more than one count but fewer than ten. The rearrangement links TRBV6-5 to TRBJ2-5, with 9 nucleotides matching TRBD1. This CDR3 has 16 amino acids. Germline loops: CDR1 MNHEY, CDR2 SVGAGI. The trim removed 0 bases at V and 1 base at J, leaving 3 bases unmatched. In DNA, the CDR3 is TGTGCCAGCAGTTACTCCGGGACAGGGTTCCAAGAGACCCAGTACTTC. This codes for CASSYSGTGFQETQYF.

The V gene is TRBV27, the J gene TRBJ2-7; 11 nucleotides line up with TRBD2. From germline, CDR1 is MNHEY and CDR2 SMNVEV (reference sequence). This CDR3 spans 14 amino acids. Germline trimming cut 6 bases from V and 5 bases from J; bases unmatched to any gene: 6. This CDR3 reads CASSAFSGRDEQYF. CDR3 nucleotide sequence: TGTGCCAGCAGCGCCTTTAGCGGGAGGGACGAGCAGTACTTC.

The count of this clone is one. J is TRBJ2-7 and V is TRBV7-2; either TRBD1 or TRBD2 may supply D (6 bases each). Germline V gives CDR1 SGHTA, CDR2 FQGNSA. This CDR3 is built from 14 residues. V lost 6 bases to trimming and J lost 3 bases, with 15 bases between them. The CDR3 DNA follows: TGTGCCAGCAGTAAGGGGGGTCGCGGCTACGAGCAGTACTTC. Encoded protein: CASSKGGRGYEQYF.